This TCR beta chain was captured by sequencing in a study of T cell repertoires in cytomegalovirus infection. TCRdb used MiXCR to reprocess the reads, holding one entry per CDR3 protein. The sample has 480,000 or so distinct CDR3 sequences, over 9% seen once; the top ten hold roughly 10%. With 1 base clipped from V and 2 bases from J, the junction kept 4 bases outside the gene matches. Germline lookup yields CDR1 SGHTA and CDR2 FQGNSA. The CDR3 is 15 residues long. This clonotype appeared many times. Sequences were obtained from PBMCs. This clonotype originated in a human donor in good health (CMV status not recorded). Some clones in this sample may be carry-over from other donors' samples. The chain links TRBV7-2 to TRBJ2-5, with 7 bases lining up with TRBD1. This CDR3 reads CASSLVGDRQETQYF. The CDR3 DNA reads as TGTGCCAGCAGCTTAGTGGGGGACAGACAAGAGACCCAGTACTTC.